This T cell receptor (beta chain) stems from a study of shared clonotypes between healthy human individuals. There are 14 residues in the CDR3. Germline assignment: CDR1 LNHNV and CDR2 YYDKDF (reference sequence). V shed 1 base and J shed 4 bases, with 10 bases lying between them. Donors, healthy HIV-negative adults, lacked recent acute infections or vaccinations. Deep level was the assay's run setting. TCRdb keeps only in-frame clones here, not all; method: immunoSEQ multiplex PCR. The table records over 400,000 clones, 60% to 80% of them present only once. Comment on this clone: The target antigen is unknown.

Study observations and caveats: The expectation was that sequencing depth would affect clonotype sharing among donors.

The rearrangement links TRBV15 to TRBJ2-5; D not certain. The sample was PBMCs. The sequence was collected from a woman between 35 and 50 years old in good health. Some clones in this sample may be carry-over from other donors' samples. CDR3: CATSRGNTRETQYF. CDR3 bases: TGTGCCACCAGCAGAGGGAACACCCGAGAGACCCAGTACTTC.